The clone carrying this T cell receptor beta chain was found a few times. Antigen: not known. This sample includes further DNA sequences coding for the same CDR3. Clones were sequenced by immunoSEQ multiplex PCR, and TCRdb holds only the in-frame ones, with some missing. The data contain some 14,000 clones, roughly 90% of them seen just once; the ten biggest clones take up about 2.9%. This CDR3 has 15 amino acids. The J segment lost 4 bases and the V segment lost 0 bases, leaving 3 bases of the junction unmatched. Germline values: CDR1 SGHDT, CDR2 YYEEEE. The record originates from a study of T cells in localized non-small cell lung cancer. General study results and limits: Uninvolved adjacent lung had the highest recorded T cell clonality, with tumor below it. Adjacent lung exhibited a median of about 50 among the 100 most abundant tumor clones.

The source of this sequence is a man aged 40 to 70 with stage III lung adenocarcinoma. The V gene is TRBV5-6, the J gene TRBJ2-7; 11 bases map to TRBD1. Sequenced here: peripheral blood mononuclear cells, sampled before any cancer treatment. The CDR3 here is CASSLEGTGGYEQYF. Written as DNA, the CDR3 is TGTGCCAGCAGCTTGGAGGGGACAGGGGGATACGAGCAGTACTTC.